This paragraph reports one T cell receptor beta chain. Its antigen is not known. Other DNA sequences from this sample encode an identical CDR3 as well. In the PCR, 60 Vbeta and 13 Jbeta primers were used. The protocol was immunoSEQ multiplex PCR, while the TCRdb copy is restricted to in-frame clones and leaves out a portion. This table holds about 97,000 clones, about a tenth found once. This sample was included in a study of cytomegalovirus exposure and HLA in healthy donors. Whole-study results and caveats: Accurate prediction of HLA-A and HLA-B alleles (for most subjects) was reportedly achieved from TCR beta sequences. Cytomegalovirus status was reportedly diagnosed by the classifier with high sensitivity and specificity. It was about 180 TCR beta chains that were listed as cytomegalovirus-associated.

Trimming removed 2 bases from V and 2 bases from J, with 10 bases in between. Germline V gives CDR1 MNHNY, CDR2 SVGAGI (reference sequence). The CDR3 runs 16 residues. The source material was PBMCs. The receptor comes from a man aged 50 or older in good health and CMV-seropositive. V gene TRBV6-6 combines with J gene TRBJ1-6; a weak D match, TRBD1 (5 bases). This chain's CDR3 is CASSYGGGTYNSPLHF. The DNA of the CDR3 is TGTGCCAGCAGTTACGGGGGAGGAACCTATAATTCACCCCTCCACTTT.